This T cell receptor (beta chain) was observed in a study of response to subunit inactivated influenza vaccine. A few counts support this clonotype. Its target is not known. Study findings and constraints: The authors suggested that few new T cells are recruited per seasonal influenza vaccination.

The length of the CDR3 is 15 residues. V gave up 1 base and J gave up 6 bases, with 14 bases separating them. In germline, CDR1 is SGDLS, CDR2 YYNGEE. TCRdb ran MiXCR on the RT-PCR reads and lists one entry per CDR3 protein. The repertoire holds around 530,000 distinct CDR3 sequences, with 16% as singletons. The V gene is TRBV9, the J gene TRBJ2-1; D possibly corresponds to TRBD2 (6 bases). The clonotype was recovered from a man in his fifties or sixties who received an inactivated influenza vaccine. Sequenced here: CD4+ T cells sorted from PBMCs, sampled roughly 24 months after vaccination. CDR3 sequence reads: CASSVMEGVGNEQFF. In DNA form, the CDR3 reads TGTGCCAGCAGCGTAATGGAGGGTGTGGGCAATGAGCAGTTCTTC.